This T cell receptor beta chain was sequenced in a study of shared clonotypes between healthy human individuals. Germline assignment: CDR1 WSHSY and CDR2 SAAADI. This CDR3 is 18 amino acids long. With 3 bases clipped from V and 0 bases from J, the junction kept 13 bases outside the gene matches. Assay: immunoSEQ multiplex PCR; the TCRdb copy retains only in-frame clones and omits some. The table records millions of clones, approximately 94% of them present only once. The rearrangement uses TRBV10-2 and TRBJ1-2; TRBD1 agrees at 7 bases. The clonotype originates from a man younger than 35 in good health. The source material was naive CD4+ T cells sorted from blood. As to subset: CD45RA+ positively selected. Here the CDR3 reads CASSDMTGFMEANYGYTF. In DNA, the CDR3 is TGCGCCAGCAGTGATATGACAGGGTTCATGGAGGCTAACTATGGCTACACCTTC.